This record looks at one TCR beta chain sequence and its context. The antigen remains unidentified. Unmatched junction bases numbered 17, after V lost 3 bases and J lost 2 bases. Looked up from germline, CDR1 is GTSNPN and CDR2 is SVGIG (reference sequence). The CDR3 consists of 18 residues. This record belongs to a study of shared clonotypes between healthy human individuals. All of the donors resided in Nashville, Tennessee, and each was a Caucasian adult. The study separated CD4+ cells into CD45RA+ naive and CD45RA-negative memory subsets. Findings and caveats of the study: It was observed that 5% to 6.5% of naive CD4 clonotypes were shared across several donors.

Evenly divided among several immunoSEQ plates was the genomic DNA of each subset. Generated by immunoSEQ multiplex PCR, the TCRdb table keeps only in-frame clones and is missing some. The profile shows approximately 2.4 million clones, approximately 96% of them singletons. Sequencing was carried out using naive CD4+ T cells sorted from blood. Sample subset: CD45RA+ positively selected. The receptor was isolated from a man aged 18 to 30 in good health. This chain joins TRBV30 and TRBJ2-7; the match to TRBD2 covers 9 bases. The CDR3 here is CAWRQLASGANGAYEQYF. The CDR3 region has the DNA TGTGCCTGGAGGCAACTGGCTAGCGGGGCGAATGGAGCCTACGAGCAGTACTTC.